These T cell receptor beta chains were read from a single sample in a study of T cells in Graves' hyperthyroidism and ophthalmopathy. MiXCR was run by TCRdb on the multiplex PCR reads, yielding one entry per CDR3 protein. The table records 200,000 to 250,000 distinct CDR3 sequences, under 20% of them present only once. Material: blood. The origin of the receptors is a man aged 50 to 60 with Graves' hyperthyroidism. The CDR3 runs from the conserved cysteine through the conserved F or W. Each record gives: CDR3 length, D gene, J gene, clone size, V gene, CDR3 DNA, CDR3 protein. The D gene is left open where the match is weak. Some rows mark clone size as missing; the rest say once, few, many or name a class of expanded clone.

len: 14
d_gene: TRBD2
j_gene: TRBJ2-2
abundance: few
v_gene: TRBV19
CDR3nt: TGTGCCAGTCGGACTAGCGGGATGGGCGGGGAGCTGTTTTTT
CDR3aa: CASRTSGMGGELFF

len: 15
d_gene: TRBD2
j_gene: TRBJ2-7
abundance: NA
v_gene: TRBV5-1
CDR3nt: TGCGCCAGCAGCTTGACTAGCGGGGGTTCGCACGAGCAGTACTTC
CDR3aa: CASSLTSGGSHEQYF

len: 15
d_gene: TRBD1
j_gene: TRBJ1-6
abundance: few
v_gene: TRBV7-2
CDR3nt: TGTGCCAGCAGCTGGACAGGATCCGATTACTCCTCCCTCCACTTT
CDR3aa: CASSWTGSDYSSLHF

len: 13
d_gene: NA
j_gene: TRBJ2-1
abundance: many
v_gene: TRBV5-1
CDR3nt: TGCGCCAGCAGCCCCTCGACACTTAATGAGCAGTTCTTC
CDR3aa: CASSPSTLNEQFF

len: 13
d_gene: NA
j_gene: TRBJ2-5
abundance: many
v_gene: TRBV10-3
CDR3nt: TGTGCCAGTGCCCCGACAGACCAAGAGACCCAGTACTTC
CDR3aa: CASAPTDQETQYF

len: 14
d_gene: NA
j_gene: TRBJ1-2
abundance: few
v_gene: TRBV9
CDR3nt: TGTGCCAGCAGCAAAAGGGATGCTAACTATGGCTACACCTTC
CDR3aa: CASSKRDANYGYTF

len: 16
d_gene: NA
j_gene: TRBJ2-1
abundance: many
v_gene: TRBV6-2/TRBV6-3
CDR3nt: TGTGCCAGCAGTTACTCGTTTGGGACGAGCGACAATGAGCAGTTCTTC
CDR3aa: CASSYSFGTSDNEQFF

len: 15
d_gene: TRBD1
j_gene: TRBJ1-3
abundance: few
v_gene: TRBV5-6
CDR3nt: TGTGCCAGCAGCTCAATCCCGGGACAGGGAAACACCATATATTTT
CDR3aa: CASSSIPGQGNTIYF

len: 16
d_gene: TRBD2
j_gene: TRBJ2-3
abundance: many
v_gene: TRBV6-1
CDR3nt: TGTGCCAGCAGGACTAGCGTCCTTGGGAGGACAGATACGCAGTATTTT
CDR3aa: CASRTSVLGRTDTQYF

len: 13
d_gene: NA
j_gene: TRBJ1-6
abundance: NA
v_gene: TRBV5-1
CDR3nt: TGCGCCAGCAGCTGGCAGGGGTACTCACCCCTCCACTTT
CDR3aa: CASSWQGYSPLHF

len: 11
d_gene: NA
j_gene: TRBJ2-3
abundance: many
v_gene: TRBV6-2/TRBV6-3
CDR3nt: TGTGCCAGCAGTTACCCTGGGTCGCAGTATTTT
CDR3aa: CASSYPGSQYF

len: 16
d_gene: TRBD1
j_gene: TRBJ1-2
abundance: many
v_gene: TRBV3-1
CDR3nt: TGTGCCAGCAGCCTTCGGGGGTCCCCAGGGGGCTATGGCTACACCTTC
CDR3aa: CASSLRGSPGGYGYTF

len: 14
d_gene: NA
j_gene: TRBJ1-2
abundance: NA
v_gene: TRBV5-1
CDR3nt: TGCGCCAGCAGCTTGGAATCGGGAAACTATGGCTACACCTTC
CDR3aa: CASSLESGNYGYTF

len: 12
d_gene: TRBD1
j_gene: TRBJ1-2
abundance: many
v_gene: TRBV7-9
CDR3nt: TGTGCCAGCAGCCGACAGGGGTCTGGCTACACCTTC
CDR3aa: CASSRQGSGYTF

len: 14
d_gene: NA
j_gene: TRBJ2-1
abundance: many
v_gene: TRBV6-2/TRBV6-3
CDR3nt: TGTGCCAGCAGTTACCAGCTAGCGTCGGGTGAGCAGTTCTTC
CDR3aa: CASSYQLASGEQFF

len: 18
d_gene: TRBD1
j_gene: TRBJ2-1
abundance: few
v_gene: TRBV25-1
CDR3nt: TGTGCCAGCAGTGAATATCGGACAGGGGTCAGCTCCTACAATGAGCAGTTCTTC
CDR3aa: CASSEYRTGVSSYNEQFF

len: 19
d_gene: TRBD1
j_gene: TRBJ1-2
abundance: few
v_gene: TRBV27
CDR3nt: TGTGCCAGCAGCACCGATCCTCGACAGGGCAGCTGGGGATATAATGGCTACACCTTC
CDR3aa: CASSTDPRQGSWGYNGYTF

len: 16
d_gene: TRBD2
j_gene: TRBJ2-1
abundance: few
v_gene: TRBV6-2/TRBV6-3
CDR3nt: TGTGCCAGCAGTTACTCGAGGCCAGCGGGGCACAATGAGCAGTTCTTC
CDR3aa: CASSYSRPAGHNEQFF

len: 14
d_gene: TRBD1
j_gene: TRBJ1-6
abundance: NA
v_gene: TRBV27
CDR3nt: TGTGCCAGCAGTTTATGGGACAGCAATTCACCCCTCCACTTT
CDR3aa: CASSLWDSNSPLHF

len: 15
d_gene: TRBD2
j_gene: TRBJ2-1
abundance: few
v_gene: TRBV28
CDR3nt: TGTGCCAGCAGTTTGGCGGGAGGCTACTACAATGAGCAGTTCTTC
CDR3aa: CASSLAGGYYNEQFF

len: 13
d_gene: NA
j_gene: TRBJ2-7
abundance: many
v_gene: TRBV30
CDR3nt: TGTGCCTGGAGTGTACCAGGGGCCTACGAGCAGTACTTC
CDR3aa: CAWSVPGAYEQYF

len: 15
d_gene: NA
j_gene: TRBJ2-7
abundance: NA
v_gene: TRBV27
CDR3nt: TGTGCCAGCAGTTTCTCAACGGGACCGAACTACGAGCAGTACTTC
CDR3aa: CASSFSTGPNYEQYF

len: 17
d_gene: TRBD1
j_gene: TRBJ1-1
abundance: NA
v_gene: TRBV20-1
CDR3nt: TGCAGTGCTAGAGATAGGGCAGGGGGCTCGCGGAACACTGAAGCTTTCTTT
CDR3aa: CSARDRAGGSRNTEAFF

len: 13
d_gene: NA
j_gene: TRBJ2-2
abundance: few
v_gene: TRBV6-4
CDR3nt: TGTGCCAGCAGTGAGTCGCGGGCCGGGGAGCTGTTTTTT
CDR3aa: CASSESRAGELFF

len: 16
d_gene: NA
j_gene: TRBJ1-5
abundance: NA
v_gene: TRBV27
CDR3nt: TGTGCCAGCAGTTTATTCGGGGATGGGAGCAATCAGCCCCAGCATTTT
CDR3aa: CASSLFGDGSNQPQHF

len: 17
d_gene: NA
j_gene: TRBJ2-7
abundance: many
v_gene: TRBV29-1
CDR3nt: TGCAGCGTTGACACCGGGCCAGAGAGGATTGGCTCCTACGAGCAGTACTTC
CDR3aa: CSVDTGPERIGSYEQYF

len: 15
d_gene: NA
j_gene: TRBJ2-3
abundance: few
v_gene: TRBV7-8
CDR3nt: TGTGCCAGCTGTGAGGCGGGGTGGGGCACAGATACGCAGTATTTT
CDR3aa: CASCEAGWGTDTQYF

len: 14
d_gene: NA
j_gene: TRBJ1-2
abundance: NA
v_gene: TRBV28
CDR3nt: TGTGCCAGCAGTTTATGGGGCACTAACTATGGCTACACCTTC
CDR3aa: CASSLWGTNYGYTF

len: 15
d_gene: TRBD2
j_gene: TRBJ2-5
abundance: NA
v_gene: TRBV5-6
CDR3nt: TGTGCCAGCAGCAGACTAGCGGGAGGGACGGAGACCCAGTACTTC
CDR3aa: CASSRLAGGTETQYF

len: 13
d_gene: NA
j_gene: TRBJ1-6
abundance: NA
v_gene: TRBV7-9
CDR3nt: TGTGCCAGCAGCCGTCTGGACAGTTCACCCCTCCACTTT
CDR3aa: CASSRLDSSPLHF

len: 12
d_gene: TRBD1
j_gene: TRBJ2-1
abundance: NA
v_gene: TRBV7-3
CDR3nt: TGTGCCAGCAGCCCCTCCGGACAGGTCCTGTTCTTC
CDR3aa: CASSPSGQVLFF

len: 15
d_gene: NA
j_gene: TRBJ1-5
abundance: many
v_gene: TRBV3-1
CDR3nt: TGTGCCAGCAGCCAAGGTGGAGGGCACAATCAGCCCCAGCATTTT
CDR3aa: CASSQGGGHNQPQHF

len: 14
d_gene: NA
j_gene: TRBJ2-7
abundance: many
v_gene: TRBV10-3
CDR3nt: TGTGCCATCAGTGTCAGCCCGGCCGCCTACGAGCAGTACTTC
CDR3aa: CAISVSPAAYEQYF

len: 13
d_gene: NA
j_gene: TRBJ2-1
abundance: few
v_gene: TRBV5-5
CDR3nt: TGTGCCAGCAGCAACGAGTGGCGCAATGAGCAGTTCTTC
CDR3aa: CASSNEWRNEQFF

len: 15
d_gene: TRBD1
j_gene: TRBJ2-5
abundance: once
v_gene: TRBV19
CDR3nt: TGTGCCAGCCGTTGGAGGGACAGGGTAGAAGAGACCCAGTACTTC
CDR3aa: CASRWRDRVEETQYF

len: 12
d_gene: NA
j_gene: TRBJ2-1
abundance: many
v_gene: TRBV10-3
CDR3nt: TGTGCCATCAGTGAGTATGGGAGTGAGCAGTTCTTC
CDR3aa: CAISEYGSEQFF

len: 14
d_gene: TRBD2
j_gene: TRBJ2-5
abundance: NA
v_gene: TRBV20-1
CDR3nt: TGCAGTGCTAGACCAGCGGGAGTTGAAGAGACCCAGTACTTC
CDR3aa: CSARPAGVEETQYF

len: 14
d_gene: NA
j_gene: TRBJ2-3
abundance: many
v_gene: TRBV11-2
CDR3nt: TGTGCCAGCAGCTTAATGACCAGTTCAGATACGCAGTATTTT
CDR3aa: CASSLMTSSDTQYF

len: 13
d_gene: NA
j_gene: TRBJ2-2
abundance: few
v_gene: TRBV11-2
CDR3nt: TGTGCCAGCAGCTTACAAGTCACCGGGGAGCTGTTTTTT
CDR3aa: CASSLQVTGELFF

len: 13
d_gene: NA
j_gene: TRBJ2-3
abundance: many
v_gene: TRBV7-2
CDR3nt: TGTGCCAGCAGCTTTCCTGGCACAGATACGCAGTATTTT
CDR3aa: CASSFPGTDTQYF

len: 15
d_gene: TRBD2
j_gene: TRBJ2-1
abundance: NA
v_gene: TRBV24-1
CDR3nt: TGTGCCACCAGTGATCTTGGACTAGGCCAAAGTGAGCAGTTCTTC
CDR3aa: CATSDLGLGQSEQFF

len: 15
d_gene: TRBD1
j_gene: TRBJ2-7
abundance: NA
v_gene: TRBV7-8
CDR3nt: TGTGCCAGCAGCTTAATACCGGGACAGGGAGACGAGCAGTACTTC
CDR3aa: CASSLIPGQGDEQYF

len: 15
d_gene: TRBD1
j_gene: TRBJ1-5
abundance: many
v_gene: TRBV28
CDR3nt: TGTGCCAGCAGTTCACTACAGGGGGCGGATCAGCCCCAGCATTTT
CDR3aa: CASSSLQGADQPQHF

len: 15
d_gene: TRBD1
j_gene: TRBJ1-1
abundance: many
v_gene: TRBV5-1
CDR3nt: TGCGCCAGCAGCTTGGCTGGGACAGGGAACACTGAAGCTTTCTTT
CDR3aa: CASSLAGTGNTEAFF

len: 16
d_gene: TRBD1
j_gene: TRBJ1-5
abundance: few
v_gene: TRBV20-1
CDR3nt: TGCAGTGCTATATCCGGGACAGGTTATAGCAATCAGCCCCAGCATTTT
CDR3aa: CSAISGTGYSNQPQHF